Listed here are 21 T cell receptor beta chains from one sample, sequenced in a study of immune evolution from preneoplasia to lung adenocarcinoma (dated by TCRdb to about 2021). Libraries were prepared through the immunoSEQ multiplex PCR assay. The clones in this table, taken by TCRdb from immuneACCESS, are in-frame only. Not every clone is retained; where verified, under half of the shortfall comes from an unresolved V gene, and the cause of the rest is unknown. Present in this sample are under 4,000 clones, around 83% of which were seen just once. 14% of the sample comes from the top ten. The sequenced material came from FFPE adjacent normal lung tissue. The origin of the receptors is a person aged 40-50 years with lung adenocarcinoma.

This chain links TRBV30 with TRBJ1-1; D uncertain. The CDR3 spans 13 residues. Per the germline V gene, CDR1 is GTSNPN and CDR2 is SVGIG (reference sequence). Trimming removed 4 bases from V and 3 bases from J, with 12 bases in between. The CDR3 loop reads CAWTRELDTEAFF. The CDR3 DNA reads as TGTGCCTGGACGCGCGAGTTGGACACTGAAGCTTTCTTT.

Remarks on this clone: One end of the junction varies from germline; a read error may be responsible. V usage is TRBV7-6 and J usage is TRBJ1-2; tentative D call: TRBD1 (6 bases). CDR1 SGHVS and CDR2 FNYEAQ come from the germline V gene. The CDR3 sequence is 12 residues long. The CDR3 region is CASSPRQEEWAF. CDR3 nucleotides: TGTGCCAGCAGCCCCCGACAGGAGGAGTGGGCCTTC.

The V call is TRBV5-8, the J call TRBJ2-1; D not resolved. CDR3 length: 14 residues. Trimming took off 4 bases at V and 5 bases at J, with 13 bases between the two ends. CDR1 and CDR2 (germline): SGHTS, YDEGEE. The CDR3 DNA follows: TGTGCCAGCAGCGTGCGTCTAGAAAACAATGAGCAGTTCTTC. Amino acids: CASSVRLENNEQFF.

The chain couples TRBV9 to TRBJ2-7, with 10 bases lining up with TRBD1. CDR1 SGDLS and CDR2 YYNGEE come from the germline V gene. CDR3 length equals 14 residues. J lost 6 bases, V lost 4 bases, and 7 bases had no gene match. The CDR3 nucleotides read TGTGCCAGCAGCCCCGGGACAGGGGACGCCGAGCAGTACTTC. It translates to CASSPGTGDAEQYF.

The chain links TRBV2 to TRBJ2-5, with 10 bases that match TRBD2. The CDR3 covers 15 residues. The V gene end was trimmed by 4 bases and the J gene end by 2 bases; junction bases not matched to a gene: 4. Germline CDR1 and CDR2: SNHLY and FYNNEI. CDR3 coding DNA: TGTGCCAGCAGTGTCAATAGCGGGGGGCAAGAGACCCAGTACTTC. Its protein is CASSVNSGGQETQYF.

The V and J genes are TRBV4-3 and TRBJ2-4; 15 nucleotides agree with TRBD2. The CDR3 extends over 18 amino acids. Germline V gene lookup returns CDR1 LGHNA and CDR2 YSLEER. V gave up 1 base and J gave up 11 bases; unmatched junction bases: 12. The CDR3 is CASSQGKPGLAGGGVQYF. The CDR3 nucleotides are TGCGCCAGCAGCCAAGGCAAACCGGGACTAGCGGGAGGAGGCGTTCAGTACTTC.

This chain links TRBV6-5 with TRBJ2-7; D unresolved. V was trimmed by 2 bases and J by 1 base, leaving 12 bases between them. Germline CDR1 MNHEY, CDR2 SVGAGI. This CDR3 comprises 15 residues. CDR3 region: CASSYGSRRSYEQYF. CDR3 nucleotide sequence: TGTGCCAGCAGTTACGGCTCCAGGCGATCCTACGAGCAGTACTTC.

The chain links TRBV27 to TRBJ2-7; 8 bases match TRBD2. CDR3 length: 16 amino acids. The V segment lost 5 bases and the J segment 3 bases; nucleotides outside the gene matches: 12. Germline V lookup: CDR1 MNHEY, CDR2 SMNVEV (reference sequence). The CDR3 loop is CASSPSVAGKGYEQYF. CDR3 bases: TGTGCCAGCAGTCCCTCGGTAGCGGGGAAGGGCTACGAGCAGTACTTC.

This chain links TRBV29-1 with TRBJ2-5, with 11 bases aligning to TRBD2. V trimming: 0 bases; J trimming: 1 base; junction bases outside the gene matches: 13. Germline CDR1 SQVTM, CDR2 ANQGSEA. The CDR3 length is 19 residues. CDR3 DNA sequence: TGCAGCGTTGAAGAGGGTAGCGGGGGGGTCATGATCGGCCAAGAGACCCAGTACTTC. This codes for CSVEEGSGGVMIGQETQYF. Using reference TRBV29-1 and TRBJ2-5 for the parts outside the CDR3, the full variable domain is SAVISQKPSRDICQRGTSLTIQCQVDSQVTMMFWYRQQPGQSLTLIATANQGSEATYESGFVIDKFPISRPNLTFSTLTVSNMSPEDSSIYLCSVEEGSGGVMIGQETQYFGPGTRLLVL.

The CDR3 region has the DNA TGTGCCAGCAGTCTAGCGGGGGCCTACAATGAGCAGTTCTTC. Protein: CASSLAGAYNEQFF. The V gene is TRBV6-6, the J gene TRBJ2-1; 10 positions match TRBD2. Germline lookup yields CDR1 MNHNY and CDR2 SVGAGI (reference sequence). This CDR3 comprises 14 residues. After removal of 5 bases from V and 2 bases from J, the junction contained 0 bases not matched to a gene.

The genes are TRBV5-6 and TRBJ1-4; possibly TRBD1 for D (5 bases). Germline lookup yields CDR1 SGHDT and CDR2 YYEEEE. V lost 5 bases, J lost 3 bases, and 14 bases lay in between. The CDR3 has 15 residues. DNA for the CDR3: TGTGCCAGCAGTTCCCTCCAGGGTGCTAATGAAAAACTGTTTTTT. Residues: CASSSLQGANEKLFF. The complete variable domain, with remaining parts taken from reference TRBV5-6 and TRBJ1-4, reads DAGVTQSPTHLIKTRGQQVTLRCSPKSGHDTVSWYQQALGQGPQFIFQYYEEEERQRGNFPDRFSGHQFPNYSSELNVNALLLGDSALYLCASSSLQGANEKLFFGSGTQLSVL.

This chain links TRBV25-1 with TRBJ1-4, with D perhaps matching TRBD1 (5 bases). Germline CDR1 and CDR2: MGHDK and SYGVNS. The CDR3 is made up of 15 amino acids. Trimming stripped 3 bases from V and 7 bases from J, with 15 bases between. The CDR3 reads CASSDSKGIGEKLFF. The CDR3 DNA sequence: TGTGCCAGCAGTGATTCTAAGGGGATTGGTGAAAAACTGTTTTTT.

The chain uses TRBV7-6 and TRBJ1-2; D unclear. Germline V gives CDR1 SGHVS, CDR2 FNYEAQ. Trimming stripped 3 bases from V and 7 bases from J, with 3 bases between. The length of the CDR3 is 10 residues. CDR3 nucleotides: TGTGCCAGCAGCTTTGGTGGCTACACCTTC. Encoded protein: CASSFGGYTF.

This chain links TRBV25-1 with TRBJ2-7; 9 bases agree with TRBD1. Germline V lookup: CDR1 MGHDK, CDR2 SYGVNS. The trim removed 6 bases at V and 6 bases at J, leaving 12 bases unmatched. CDR3 length: 15 residues. The CDR3 region is CASSTPGTGSGEQYF. The CDR3, as DNA: TGTGCCAGCAGCACGCCCGGGACAGGGAGCGGCGAGCAGTACTTC.

The chain couples TRBV6-1 to TRBJ1-4, with a weak D call TRBD1 (6 bases). This CDR3 region has 14 residues. Germline V gives CDR1 MNHNS, CDR2 SASEGT. V was shortened by 8 bases and J by 6 bases, with 16 bases between the two germline ends. This chain's CDR3 is CASSRQVEYEKLFF. For the CDR3, the DNA is TGTGCCAGCTCGAGACAGGTGGAATATGAAAAACTGTTTTTT.

The V call is TRBV5-1, the J call TRBJ2-6; D ambiguous. V was pared by 1 base and J by 1 base, with 3 bases between. The CDR3 has 14 amino acids. Germline loops: CDR1 SGHRS, CDR2 YFSETQ. The CDR3 here is CASSLFSGANVLTF. CDR3 coding DNA: TGCGCCAGCAGCTTGTTTTCTGGGGCCAACGTCCTGACTTTC.

This clone has a single count. The rearrangement links TRBV10-1 to TRBJ1-1; D gene uncertain. The germline gives CDR1 WNHNN, CDR2 SYGVQD (reference sequence). The CDR3 contains 14 residues. The V gene lost 1 base and the J gene lost 0 bases, with 6 bases spanning the gap. CDR3 residues: CASSEYPMNTEAFF. CDR3 DNA sequence: TGCGCCAGCAGTGAGTATCCCATGAACACTGAAGCTTTCTTT.

The chain carries TRBV10-3 and TRBJ1-2; 8 positions agree with TRBD1. V was pared by 2 bases and J by 0 bases, with 11 bases of the junction left unmatched. CDR1 is ENHRY, CDR2 SYGVKD, per germline. The CDR3 sequence is 18 residues long. The CDR3 protein is CAISEGNRGRLTNYGYTF. CDR3 DNA sequence: TGTGCCATCAGTGAGGGGAACAGGGGGAGGTTGACTAACTATGGCTACACCTTC.

In DNA, the CDR3 is TGTGCCAGCACTCCATGGGGGGCAACTAATGAAAAACTGTTTTTT. Protein: CASTPWGATNEKLFF. This sequence joins TRBV28 and TRBJ1-4; possible D gene TRBD1, 5 bases. Germline lookup yields CDR1 MDHEN and CDR2 SYDVKM. The CDR3 totals 15 residues. Trimming pared 7 bases from V and 0 bases from J, leaving 12 bases between.

The rearrangement joins TRBV11-2 to TRBJ2-7, with 8 nucleotides matching TRBD1. The trim removed 6 bases at V and 1 base at J, leaving 2 bases unmatched. The CDR3 has 13 residues. Germline values: CDR1 SGHAT, CDR2 FQNNGV. CDR3 loop: CASRGQGSYEQYF. CDR3 sequence (DNA): TGTGCCAGCAGAGGACAGGGTTCCTACGAGCAGTACTTC.

V usage is TRBV25-1 and J usage is TRBJ1-1, with a weak D call TRBD1 (6 bases). Germline V gene sequence: CDR1 MGHDK, CDR2 SYGVNS. This CDR3 is built from 16 residues. With 1 base removed from V and 2 bases from J, the gap between germline ends came to 14 bases. DNA of the CDR3: TGTGCCAGCAGTGAATTAGGGCAGGGGAGAAACACTGAAGCTTTCTTT. Its protein product is CASSELGQGRNTEAFF.